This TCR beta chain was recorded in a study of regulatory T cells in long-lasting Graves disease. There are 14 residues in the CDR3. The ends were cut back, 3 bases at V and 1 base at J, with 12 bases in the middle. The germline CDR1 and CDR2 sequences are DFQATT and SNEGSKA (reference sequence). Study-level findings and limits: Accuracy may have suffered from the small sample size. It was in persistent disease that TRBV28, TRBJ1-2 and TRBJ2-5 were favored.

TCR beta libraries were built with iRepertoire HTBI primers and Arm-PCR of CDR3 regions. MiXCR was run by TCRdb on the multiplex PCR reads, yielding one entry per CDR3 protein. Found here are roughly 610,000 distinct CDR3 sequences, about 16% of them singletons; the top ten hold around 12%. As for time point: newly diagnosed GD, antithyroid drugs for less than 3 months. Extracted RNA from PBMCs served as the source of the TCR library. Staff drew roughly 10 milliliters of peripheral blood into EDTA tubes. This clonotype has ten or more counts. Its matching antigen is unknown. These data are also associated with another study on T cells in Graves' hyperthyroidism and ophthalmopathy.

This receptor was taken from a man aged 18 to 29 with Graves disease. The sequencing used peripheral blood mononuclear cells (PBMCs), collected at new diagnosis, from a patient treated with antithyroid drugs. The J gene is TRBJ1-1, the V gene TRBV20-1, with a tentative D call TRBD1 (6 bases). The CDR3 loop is CSARGGRANTEAFF. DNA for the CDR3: TGCAGTGCTAGGGGGGGCAGGGCGAACACTGAAGCTTTCTTT.